These T cell receptor beta chains were read from a single sample in a study of T cells in tuberculosis. Sequenced by immunoSEQ multiplex PCR; TCRdb stores in-frame clones only, minus some. The sample includes 85,000 to 90,000 clones, around 90% seen only once; the top ten take under 2.5%. Sequenced input: CD1b-GMM tetramer-negative cells sorted from PBMCs. Receptors were obtained from an adult woman with latent tuberculosis. Both conserved end residues are part of each CDR3. D genes are given only for firm matches. Only part of the rows carry a size: once, few, many, or a class if the clone is expanded.

v_gene: TRBV2
abundance: -
d_gene: -
j_gene: TRBJ1-1
CDR3nt: TGTGCCAGCATCCGGACAGAAAACACTGAAGCTTTCTTT
CDR3aa: CASIRTENTEAFF

v_gene: TRBV5-4
abundance: once
d_gene: TRBD1
j_gene: TRBJ2-2
CDR3nt: TGTGCCAGCAGTTTGGGACAGGGGACCGGGGAGCTGTTTTTT
CDR3aa: CASSLGQGTGELFF

v_gene: TRBV5-1
abundance: once
d_gene: -
j_gene: TRBJ1-2
CDR3nt: TGCGCCAGCAGCTTGGATACGGGGATCAACTATGGCTACACCTTC
CDR3aa: CASSLDTGINYGYTF

v_gene: TRBV5-1
abundance: -
d_gene: -
j_gene: TRBJ1-4
CDR3nt: TGCGCCAGCAGCTTGGGAGGGACTAATGAAAAACTGTTTTTT
CDR3aa: CASSLGGTNEKLFF

v_gene: TRBV6-6
abundance: -
d_gene: -
j_gene: TRBJ2-5
CDR3nt: TGTGCCAGCAGAGCCGTCGACAGTTTAAAAGAGACCCAGTACTTC
CDR3aa: CASRAVDSLKETQYF

v_gene: TRBV15
abundance: -
d_gene: -
j_gene: TRBJ1-4
CDR3nt: TGTGCCACCAGCAGAGATAGGGGCAGGGGAGTCGGAAAACTGTTTTTT
CDR3aa: CATSRDRGRGVGKLFF

v_gene: TRBV7-7
abundance: -
d_gene: TRBD1
j_gene: TRBJ2-1
CDR3nt: TGTGCTAGCAGCCGGGCGACAGGGGGCTCCCCGATCTTC
CDR3aa: CASSRATGGSPIF

v_gene: TRBV11-2
abundance: -
d_gene: TRBD1
j_gene: TRBJ1-2
CDR3nt: TGTGCCAGCAGCCCAGCAGGGGGCGGCTATGGCTACACCTTC
CDR3aa: CASSPAGGGYGYTF

v_gene: TRBV4-1
abundance: -
d_gene: -
j_gene: TRBJ1-4
CDR3nt: TGCGCCAGCAGCCAAGGGAGCAGGGCTAATGAAAAACTGTTTTTT
CDR3aa: CASSQGSRANEKLFF

v_gene: TRBV7-6
abundance: -
d_gene: TRBD2
j_gene: TRBJ2-7
CDR3nt: TGTGCCAGCAGCCAACAGCGGGGGGTATCCTACGAGCAGTACTTC
CDR3aa: CASSQQRGVSYEQYF

v_gene: TRBV5-1
abundance: -
d_gene: -
j_gene: TRBJ1-2
CDR3nt: TGCGCCAGCAGCTTACGGGACAACTATAACTATGGCTACACCTTC
CDR3aa: CASSLRDNYNYGYTF

v_gene: TRBV29-1
abundance: -
d_gene: -
j_gene: TRBJ2-1
CDR3nt: TGCAGCGCTTATATAGGCCAGGGTGAGCAGTTCTTC
CDR3aa: CSAYIGQGEQFF

v_gene: TRBV18
abundance: -
d_gene: TRBD1
j_gene: TRBJ1-3
CDR3nt: TGTGCCAGCTCACCACAGGGGGCAAGCCGCTCTGGAAACACCATATATTTT
CDR3aa: CASSPQGASRSGNTIYF

v_gene: TRBV2
abundance: once
d_gene: -
j_gene: TRBJ1-2
CDR3nt: TGTGCCAGCAGTGTGGACAGCTACTATGGCTACACCTTC
CDR3aa: CASSVDSYYGYTF

v_gene: TRBV6-5
abundance: -
d_gene: TRBD1
j_gene: TRBJ1-5
CDR3nt: TGTGCCAGCTCGGGACAGAGCAATCAGCCCCAGCATTTT
CDR3aa: CASSGQSNQPQHF

v_gene: TRBV2
abundance: few
d_gene: TRBD2
j_gene: TRBJ2-1
CDR3nt: TGTGCCAGCAACCTTGGACTAGAGTACAATGAGCAGTTCTTC
CDR3aa: CASNLGLEYNEQFF

v_gene: TRBV6-1
abundance: few
d_gene: TRBD2
j_gene: TRBJ2-2
CDR3nt: TGTGCCAGCAGCCTACTAGCGGGGGGCCCCGGGGAGCTGTTTTTT
CDR3aa: CASSLLAGGPGELFF

v_gene: TRBV2
abundance: -
d_gene: TRBD2
j_gene: TRBJ2-7
CDR3nt: TGTGCCAGCAGTGTTCAGGCGGGGGGGTTCTCCTACGAGCAGTACTTC
CDR3aa: CASSVQAGGFSYEQYF

v_gene: TRBV9
abundance: -
d_gene: TRBD2
j_gene: TRBJ2-6
CDR3nt: TGTGCCAGCAGCGTCCGGAGTTGGGGGGGTACGGGGGCCAACGTCCTGACTTTC
CDR3aa: CASSVRSWGGTGANVLTF

v_gene: TRBV11-2
abundance: -
d_gene: TRBD1
j_gene: TRBJ1-2
CDR3nt: TGTGCCAGCAGCTTAGGCGACAGGGGGGTTGGCTACACCTTC
CDR3aa: CASSLGDRGVGYTF

v_gene: TRBV27
abundance: -
d_gene: TRBD2
j_gene: TRBJ2-7
CDR3nt: TGTGCCAGCAGCCTTAGCGGGGTCAGCTACGAGCAGTACTTC
CDR3aa: CASSLSGVSYEQYF

v_gene: TRBV6-5
abundance: -
d_gene: -
j_gene: TRBJ2-7
CDR3nt: TGTGCCAGCAGTCACGGTCAAAACTACGAGCAGTACTTC
CDR3aa: CASSHGQNYEQYF

v_gene: TRBV19
abundance: -
d_gene: TRBD2
j_gene: TRBJ2-3
CDR3nt: TGTGCCAGTACGGCTCTAGCGGGAGCTAGCACAGATACGCAGTATTTT
CDR3aa: CASTALAGASTDTQYF